The sequence of this TCR beta chain was determined in a study of blood T cells in healthy people across ages. Study results and limitations: Researchers deemed the diversity estimates from one million T cells underestimates. The percentage of naive T cells correlated strongly with TCR beta diversity. With age, beta diversity per million T cells declined roughly linearly, significantly by approximately 40. Diversity was higher, and naive CD4+ cells more numerous, in long-lived donors than in aged donors.

The CDR3 has 14 residues. V lost 7 bases and J 2 bases, leaving 11 bases between the germline ends. Germline CDR1 reads SGHTA; CDR2 reads FQGNSA. As concerns this clonotype: Its antigen is currently unknown.

A second PCR of 7 to 11 cycles used a sample-barcoded 5' primer and a J-beta primer mix. MiXCR, applied by TCRdb to the 5' RACE reads, yields one record per CDR3 protein. The data show about 830,000 distinct CDR3 sequences, under 80% seen once. The receptor was derived from a man aged 30 to 39 in good health. Sequenced sample: blood. This sequence joins TRBV7-2 and TRBJ1-4; D might be TRBD1 (6 bases). This CDR3 is CASNQGGTNEKLFF. The CDR3 region has the DNA TGTGCCAGCAACCAAGGGGGGACTAATGAAAAACTGTTTTTT.